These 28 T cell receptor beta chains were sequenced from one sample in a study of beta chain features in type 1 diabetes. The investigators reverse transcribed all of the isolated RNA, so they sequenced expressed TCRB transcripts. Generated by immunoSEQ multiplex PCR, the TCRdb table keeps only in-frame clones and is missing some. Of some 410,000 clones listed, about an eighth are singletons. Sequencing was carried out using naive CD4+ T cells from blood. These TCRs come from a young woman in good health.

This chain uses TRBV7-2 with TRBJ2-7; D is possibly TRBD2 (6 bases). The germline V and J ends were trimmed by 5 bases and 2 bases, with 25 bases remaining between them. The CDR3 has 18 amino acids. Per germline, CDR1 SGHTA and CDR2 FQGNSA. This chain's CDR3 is CASSGRTGLQNRAYEQYF. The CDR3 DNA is TGTGCCAGCAGCGGGAGGACGGGTCTCCAGAATAGGGCCTACGAGCAGTACTTC. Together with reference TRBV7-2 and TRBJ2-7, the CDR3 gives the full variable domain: GAGVSQSPSNKVTEKGKDVELRCDPISGHTALYWYRQSLGQGLEFLIYFQGNSAPDKSGLPSDRFSAERTGGSVSTLTIQRTQQEDSAVYLCASSGRTGLQNRAYEQYFGPGTRLTVT.

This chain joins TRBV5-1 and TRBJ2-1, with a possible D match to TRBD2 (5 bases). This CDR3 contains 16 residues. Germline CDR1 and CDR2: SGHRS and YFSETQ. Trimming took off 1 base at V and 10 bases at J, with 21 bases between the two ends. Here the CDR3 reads CASSLPLAASPGEQFF. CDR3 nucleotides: TGCGCCAGCAGCTTGCCCCTAGCTGCCAGCCCTGGGGAGCAGTTCTTC. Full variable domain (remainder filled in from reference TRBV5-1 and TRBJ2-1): KAGVTQTPRYLIKTRGQQVTLSCSPISGHRSVSWYQQTPGQGLQFLFEYFSETQRNKGNFPGRFSGRQFSNSRSEMNVSTLELGDSALYLCASSLPLAASPGEQFFGPGTRLTVL.

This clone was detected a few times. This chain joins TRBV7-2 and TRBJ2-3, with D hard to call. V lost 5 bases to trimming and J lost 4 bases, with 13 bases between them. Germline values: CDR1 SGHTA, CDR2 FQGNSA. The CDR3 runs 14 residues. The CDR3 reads CASSIRRFSDTQYF. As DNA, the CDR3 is TGTGCCAGCAGCATCAGGCGTTTTTCAGATACGCAGTATTTT.

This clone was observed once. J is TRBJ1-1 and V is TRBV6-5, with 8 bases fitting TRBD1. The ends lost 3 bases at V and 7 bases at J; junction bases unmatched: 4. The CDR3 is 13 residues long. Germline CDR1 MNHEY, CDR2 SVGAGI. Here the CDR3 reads CASSYSGGLEAFF. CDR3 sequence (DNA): TGTGCCAGCAGTTATTCAGGGGGCCTTGAAGCTTTCTTT.

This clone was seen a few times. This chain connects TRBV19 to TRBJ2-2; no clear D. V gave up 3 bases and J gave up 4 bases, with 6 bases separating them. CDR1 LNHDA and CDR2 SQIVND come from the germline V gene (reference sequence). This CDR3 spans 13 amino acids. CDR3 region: CASSIVGTGELFF. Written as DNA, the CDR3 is TGTGCCAGTAGTATCGTGGGCACCGGGGAGCTGTTTTTT.

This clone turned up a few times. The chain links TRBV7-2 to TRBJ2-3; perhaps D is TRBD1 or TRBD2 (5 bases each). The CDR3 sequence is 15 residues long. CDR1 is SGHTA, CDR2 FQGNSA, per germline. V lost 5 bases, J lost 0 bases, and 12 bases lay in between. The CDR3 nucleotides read TGTGCCAGCAGCGCCGGGGACGGTAGCACAGATACGCAGTATTTT. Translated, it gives CASSAGDGSTDTQYF.

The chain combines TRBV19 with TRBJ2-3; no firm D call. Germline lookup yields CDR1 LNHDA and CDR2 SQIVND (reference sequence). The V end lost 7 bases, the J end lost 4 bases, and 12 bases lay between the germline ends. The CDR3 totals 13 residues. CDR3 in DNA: TGTGCCAGTACCAGAGGCCGAGCAGATACGCAGTATTTT. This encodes CASTRGRADTQYF. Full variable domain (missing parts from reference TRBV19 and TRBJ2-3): DGGITQSPKYLFRKEGQNVTLSCEQNLNHDAMYWYRQDPGQGLRLIYYSQIVNDFQKGDIAEGYSVSREKKESFPLTVTSAQKNPTAFYLCASTRGRADTQYFGPGTRLTVL.

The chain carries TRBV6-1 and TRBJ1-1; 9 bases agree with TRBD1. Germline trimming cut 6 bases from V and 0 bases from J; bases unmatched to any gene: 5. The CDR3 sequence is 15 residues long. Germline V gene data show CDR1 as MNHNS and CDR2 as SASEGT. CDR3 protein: CASSRDRAMNTEAFF. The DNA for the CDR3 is TGTGCCAGCAGCAGGGACAGGGCCATGAACACTGAAGCTTTCTTT.

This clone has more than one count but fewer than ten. The DNA of the CDR3 is TGTGCCAGCAGCCCCCGGGACCGCCTTGGGTCACCCCTCCACTTT. The encoded protein is CASSPRDRLGSPLHF. The chain recombines TRBV5-4 with TRBJ1-6; D is possibly TRBD1 (5 bases). Germline V gene sequence: CDR1 SGHNT, CDR2 YYREEE (reference sequence). There are 15 residues in the CDR3. V was clipped by 4 bases and J by 10 bases, with 18 bases between them.

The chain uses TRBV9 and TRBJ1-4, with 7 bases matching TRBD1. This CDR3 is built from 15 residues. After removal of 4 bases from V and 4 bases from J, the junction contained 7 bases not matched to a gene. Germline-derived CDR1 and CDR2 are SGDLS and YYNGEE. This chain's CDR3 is CASSLRQGGNEKLFF. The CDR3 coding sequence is TGTGCCAGCAGCCTTCGACAGGGAGGTAATGAAAAACTGTTTTTT.

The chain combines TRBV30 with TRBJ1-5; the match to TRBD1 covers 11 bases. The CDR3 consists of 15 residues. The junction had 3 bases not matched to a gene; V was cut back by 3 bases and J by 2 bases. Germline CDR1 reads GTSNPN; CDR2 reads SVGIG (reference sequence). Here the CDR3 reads CAWSPGQGGNQPQHF. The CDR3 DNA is TGTGCCTGGAGCCCGGGACAGGGGGGCAATCAGCCCCAGCATTTT.

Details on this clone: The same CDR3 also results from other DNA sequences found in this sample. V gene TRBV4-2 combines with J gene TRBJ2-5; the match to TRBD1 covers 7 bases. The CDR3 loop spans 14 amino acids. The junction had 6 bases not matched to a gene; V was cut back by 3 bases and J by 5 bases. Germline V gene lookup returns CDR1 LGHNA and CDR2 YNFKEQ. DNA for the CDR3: TGTGCCAGCAGCCACCTGCAGGGGGAGGAGACCCAGTACTTC. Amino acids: CASSHLQGEETQYF.

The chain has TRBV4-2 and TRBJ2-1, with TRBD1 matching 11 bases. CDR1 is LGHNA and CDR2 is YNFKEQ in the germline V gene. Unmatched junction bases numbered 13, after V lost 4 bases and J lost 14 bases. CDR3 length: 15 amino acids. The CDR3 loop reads CASSLRGQGVIQKFF. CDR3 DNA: TGTGCCAGCAGCCTGCGGGGACAGGGGGTGATTCAGAAGTTCTTC.

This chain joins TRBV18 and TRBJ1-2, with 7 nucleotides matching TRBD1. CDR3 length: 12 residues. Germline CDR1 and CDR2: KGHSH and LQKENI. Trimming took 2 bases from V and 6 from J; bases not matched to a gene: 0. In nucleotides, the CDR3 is TGTGCCAGCTCACCAGACAGGGATGGCTACACCTTC. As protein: CASSPDRDGYTF.

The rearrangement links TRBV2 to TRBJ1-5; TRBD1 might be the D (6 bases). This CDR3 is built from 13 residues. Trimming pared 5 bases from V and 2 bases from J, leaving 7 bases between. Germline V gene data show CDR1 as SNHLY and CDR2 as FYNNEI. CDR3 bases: TGTGCCAGCAGTAAGGGGGGCAATCAGCCCCAGCATTTT. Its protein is CASSKGGNQPQHF.

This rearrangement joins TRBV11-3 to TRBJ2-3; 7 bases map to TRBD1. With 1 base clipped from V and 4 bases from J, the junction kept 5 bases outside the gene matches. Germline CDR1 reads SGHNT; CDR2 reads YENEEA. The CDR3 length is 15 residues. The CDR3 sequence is CASSLGARGSDTQYF. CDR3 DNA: TGTGCCAGCAGCTTAGGGGCCAGGGGGTCAGATACGCAGTATTTT.

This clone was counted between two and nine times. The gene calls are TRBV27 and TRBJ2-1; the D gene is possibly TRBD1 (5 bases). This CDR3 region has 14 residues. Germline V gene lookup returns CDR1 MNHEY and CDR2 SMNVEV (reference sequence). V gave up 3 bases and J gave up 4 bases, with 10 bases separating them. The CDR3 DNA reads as TGTGCCAGCAGTTTGACAGTTTCGTACAATGAGCAGTTCTTC. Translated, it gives CASSLTVSYNEQFF.

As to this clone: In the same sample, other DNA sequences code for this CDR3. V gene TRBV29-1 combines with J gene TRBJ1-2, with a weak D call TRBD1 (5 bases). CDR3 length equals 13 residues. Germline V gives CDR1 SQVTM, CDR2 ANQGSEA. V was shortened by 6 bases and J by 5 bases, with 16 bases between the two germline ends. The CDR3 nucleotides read TGCAGCGTGCGCTGGCATGGGGGTTATGGCTACACCTTC. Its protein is CSVRWHGGYGYTF.

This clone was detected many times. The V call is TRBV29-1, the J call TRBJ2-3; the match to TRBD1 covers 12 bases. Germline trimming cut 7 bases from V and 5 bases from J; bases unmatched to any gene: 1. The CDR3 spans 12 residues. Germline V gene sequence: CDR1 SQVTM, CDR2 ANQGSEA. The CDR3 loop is CSGDRGRDTQYF. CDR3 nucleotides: TGCAGCGGGGACAGGGGGCGAGATACGCAGTATTTT.

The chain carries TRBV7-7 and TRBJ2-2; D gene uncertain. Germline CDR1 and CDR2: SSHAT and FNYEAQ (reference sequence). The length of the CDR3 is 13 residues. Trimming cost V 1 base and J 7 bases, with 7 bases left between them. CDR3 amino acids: CASSLGPVGELFF. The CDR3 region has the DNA TGTGCCAGCAGCTTAGGTCCGGTCGGGGAGCTGTTTTTT.

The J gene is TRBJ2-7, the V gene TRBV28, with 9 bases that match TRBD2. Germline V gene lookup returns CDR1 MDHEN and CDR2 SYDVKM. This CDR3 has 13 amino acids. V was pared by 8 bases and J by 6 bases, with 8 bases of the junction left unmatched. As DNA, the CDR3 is TGTGCCAGCCGGGCGGGAGGGCCCTTCGAGCAGTACTTC. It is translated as CASRAGGPFEQYF.

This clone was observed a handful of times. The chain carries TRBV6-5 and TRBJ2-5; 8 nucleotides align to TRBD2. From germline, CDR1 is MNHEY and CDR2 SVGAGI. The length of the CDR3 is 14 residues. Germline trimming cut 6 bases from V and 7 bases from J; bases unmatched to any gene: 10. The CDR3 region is CASSDHSGDATQYF. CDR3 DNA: TGTGCCAGCAGCGATCATAGCGGGGACGCGACCCAGTACTTC.

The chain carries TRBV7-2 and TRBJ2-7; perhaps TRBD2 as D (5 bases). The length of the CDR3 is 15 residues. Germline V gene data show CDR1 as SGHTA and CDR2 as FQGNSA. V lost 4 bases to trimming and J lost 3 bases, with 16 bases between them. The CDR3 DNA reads TGTGCCAGCAGCTCGGAACCGGGATTATACTACGAGCAGTACTTC. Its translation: CASSSEPGLYYEQYF.

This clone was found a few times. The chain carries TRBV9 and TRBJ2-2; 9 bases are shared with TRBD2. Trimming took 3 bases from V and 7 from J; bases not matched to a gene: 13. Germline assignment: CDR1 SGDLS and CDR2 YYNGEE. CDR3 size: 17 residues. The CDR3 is CASSALIVAGEVGELFF. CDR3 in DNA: TGTGCCAGCAGCGCCCTGATTGTAGCGGGAGAGGTCGGGGAGCTGTTTTTT.

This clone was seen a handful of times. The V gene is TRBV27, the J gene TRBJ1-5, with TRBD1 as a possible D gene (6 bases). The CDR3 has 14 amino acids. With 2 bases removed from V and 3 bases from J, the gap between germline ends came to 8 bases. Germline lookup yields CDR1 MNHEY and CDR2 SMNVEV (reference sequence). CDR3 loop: CASSLQGPNQPQHF. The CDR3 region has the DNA TGTGCCAGCAGTTTACAGGGGCCCAATCAGCCCCAGCATTTT.

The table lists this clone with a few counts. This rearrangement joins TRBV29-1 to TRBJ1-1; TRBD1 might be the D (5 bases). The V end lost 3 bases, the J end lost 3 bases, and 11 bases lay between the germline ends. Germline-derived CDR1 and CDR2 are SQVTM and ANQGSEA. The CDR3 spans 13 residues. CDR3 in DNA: TGCAGCGTTGAGGTTCAGGGATACACTGAAGCTTTCTTT. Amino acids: CSVEVQGYTEAFF.

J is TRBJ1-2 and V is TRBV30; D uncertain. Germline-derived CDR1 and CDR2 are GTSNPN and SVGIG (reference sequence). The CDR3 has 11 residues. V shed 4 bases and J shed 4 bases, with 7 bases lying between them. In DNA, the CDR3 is TGTGCCTGGAAAGAACGCTATGGCTACACCTTC. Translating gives CAWKERYGYTF.

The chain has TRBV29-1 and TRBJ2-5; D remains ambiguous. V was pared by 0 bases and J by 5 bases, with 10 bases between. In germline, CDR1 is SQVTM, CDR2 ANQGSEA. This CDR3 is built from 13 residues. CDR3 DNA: TGCAGCGTTGAAGACGGTGTGGGGGAGACCCAGTACTTC. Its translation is CSVEDGVGETQYF.